The 10 T cell receptor beta chains in this list originate from one sample, sequenced in a study of cytomegalovirus exposure and HLA in healthy donors. Both 60 Vbeta primers and 13 Jbeta primers went into the PCR. Generated by immunoSEQ multiplex PCR, the TCRdb table keeps only in-frame clones and is missing some. The sample has some 180,000 clones; about 81% are singletons. Material for sequencing was PBMCs. The receptors originated from a man aged 35-49 years in good health and CMV-seronegative.

This clone was picked up one time. V usage is TRBV18 and J usage is TRBJ2-3; 8 bases are a match to TRBD1. Germline V CDR1 and CDR2: KGHSH, LQKENI. The V and J ends lost 0 bases and 5 bases, in that order; junction bases with no gene match: 7. The CDR3 spans 16 residues. The CDR3 loop is CASSPPNAGGRDTQYF. The CDR3 bases are TGTGCCAGCTCACCACCGAATGCAGGGGGCAGAGATACGCAGTATTTT.

This sequence joins TRBV12-5 and TRBJ2-5; D is uncertain. Germline lookup yields CDR1 LGHNT and CDR2 FRNRAP. The CDR3 has 12 residues. V was cut by 6 bases and J by 5 bases, with 10 bases left in between. The CDR3 spells CASGRERETQYF. DNA of the CDR3: TGTGCTAGTGGCCGCGAACGGGAGACCCAGTACTTC.

The genes are TRBV6-5 and TRBJ2-1, with TRBD1 matching 7 bases. The CDR3 runs to 14 residues. Losses at the gene ends were 7 bases for V and 5 bases for J; bases not matched to a gene: 8. In germline, CDR1 is MNHEY, CDR2 SVGAGI. The CDR3 DNA reads as TGTGCCAGCAAAACCAGGGGGACGAACAATGAGCAGTTCTTC. As protein: CASKTRGTNNEQFF.

The chain has TRBV11-3 and TRBJ2-1, with TRBD2 identical over 9 bases. CDR3 length: 16 amino acids. The germline V gene encodes CDR1 SGHNT and CDR2 YENEEA. V was pared by 1 base and J by 4 bases, with 5 bases of the junction left unmatched. The CDR3 coding sequence is TGTGCCAGCAGCTTAGTTTCGCTAGCGGGGTACAATGAGCAGTTCTTC. The encoded protein is CASSLVSLAGYNEQFF.

The chain links TRBV11-3 to TRBJ2-2, with 7 bases lining up with TRBD2. The CDR3 covers 13 residues. Germline loops: CDR1 SGHNT, CDR2 YENEEA. Trimming took 4 bases from V and 8 from J; bases not matched to a gene: 4. The chain's CDR3 is CASSYAGVGELFF. CDR3 nucleotides: TGTGCCAGCAGCTATGCGGGAGTTGGGGAGCTGTTTTTT.

V usage is TRBV2 and J usage is TRBJ2-2; D might be TRBD2 (5 bases). CDR1 SNHLY and CDR2 FYNNEI come from the germline V gene. V lost 8 bases, J lost 7 bases, and 17 bases lay in between. This CDR3 is 14 amino acids long. CDR3 sequence reads: CASRGWQTLGELFF. DNA for the CDR3: TGTGCCAGCCGGGGATGGCAGACCCTCGGGGAGCTGTTTTTT.

This chain connects TRBV25-1 to TRBJ2-7, with 8 bases lining up with TRBD1. The CDR3 runs 15 residues. Trimming removed 6 bases from V and 4 bases from J; junction bases left unmatched: 11. The V gene's germline CDR1 is MGHDK and CDR2 SYGVNS. CDR3 in DNA: TGTGCCAGCAGCCCCGCGACAGGGGTATTTTACGAGCAGTACTTC. It yields the protein CASSPATGVFYEQYF.

The chain is built from TRBV28 and TRBJ2-7; tentative D call: TRBD1 (7 bases). The CDR3 has 14 residues. CDR1 and CDR2 (germline): MDHEN, SYDVKM. Trimming stripped 1 base from V and 3 bases from J, with 10 bases between. The CDR3: CASSLSGGFYEQYF. CDR3 nucleotides: TGTGCCAGCAGTTTATCAGGGGGGTTCTACGAGCAGTACTTC.

This clone was seen only a few times. In nucleotides, the CDR3 is TGTGCCAGCAGTGAACACCAGCCCGCCGGGGGGTCCTACGAGCAGTACTTC. This codes for CASSEHQPAGGSYEQYF. The chain is built from TRBV6-1 and TRBJ2-7; 7 bases line up with TRBD2. The CDR3 extends over 17 amino acids. Trimming took 2 bases from V and 1 from J; bases not matched to a gene: 11. Germline-derived CDR1 and CDR2 are MNHNS and SASEGT.

The chain is built from TRBV28 and TRBJ2-5; 7 bases agree with TRBD2. This CDR3 region has 15 residues. Germline-derived CDR1 and CDR2 are MDHEN and SYDVKM. The V segment lost 2 bases and the J segment 2 bases; nucleotides outside the gene matches: 5. CDR3 sequence: CASSLNGLGQETQYF. The CDR3 DNA follows: TGTGCCAGCAGTTTAAACGGACTAGGTCAAGAGACCCAGTACTTC.